This T cell receptor beta chain is from a study of metastatic and nonmetastatic thyroid tumors. Nobody among the patients had been given any treatment before thyroid surgery. This clone was detected many times. TCRdb recomputed clones from the PCR reads via MiXCR. The data contain about 92,000 clones, about 15% of them singletons. Sequencing was carried out using blood. The TCR originated in a female donor with papillary thyroid cancer or a benign thyroid nodule (not recorded which). Some clones in this sample may be carry-over from other donors' samples.

For the CDR3, the DNA is TGTGCCAGCAGCTCAACGACCGGGAACCTGGGTTCACCCCTCCACTTT. It is translated as CASSSTTGNLGSPLHF. This chain joins TRBV11-2 and TRBJ1-6; D is undetermined. The CDR3 sequence is 16 residues long. Between the trimmed V and J ends, which lost 4 bases and 9 bases, there was a span of 19 bases. CDR1 SGHAT and CDR2 FQNNGV come from the germline V gene.